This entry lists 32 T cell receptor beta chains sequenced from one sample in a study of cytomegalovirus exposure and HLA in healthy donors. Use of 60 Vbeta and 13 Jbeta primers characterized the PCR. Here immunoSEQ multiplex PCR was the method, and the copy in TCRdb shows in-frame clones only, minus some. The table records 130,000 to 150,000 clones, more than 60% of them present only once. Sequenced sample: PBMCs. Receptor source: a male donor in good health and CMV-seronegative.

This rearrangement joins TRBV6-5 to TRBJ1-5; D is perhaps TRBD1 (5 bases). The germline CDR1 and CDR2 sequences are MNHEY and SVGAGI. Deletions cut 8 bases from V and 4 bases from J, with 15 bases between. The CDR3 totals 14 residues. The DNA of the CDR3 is TGTGCCAGCGGGGCAGGACTAAATAATCAGCCCCAGCATTTT. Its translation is CASGAGLNNQPQHF.

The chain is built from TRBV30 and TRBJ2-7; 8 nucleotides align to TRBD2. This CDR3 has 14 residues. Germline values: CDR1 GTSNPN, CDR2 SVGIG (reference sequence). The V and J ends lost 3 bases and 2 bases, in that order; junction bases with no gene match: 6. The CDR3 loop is CAWRSGGLPYEQYF. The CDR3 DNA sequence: TGTGCCTGGAGATCGGGGGGGCTACCCTACGAGCAGTACTTC.

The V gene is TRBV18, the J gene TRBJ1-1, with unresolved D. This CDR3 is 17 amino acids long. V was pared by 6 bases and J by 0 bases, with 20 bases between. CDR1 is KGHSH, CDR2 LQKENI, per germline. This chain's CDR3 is CASSQNGALPMNTEAFF. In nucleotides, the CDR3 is TGTGCCAGCTCCCAGAATGGTGCTCTGCCCATGAACACTGAAGCTTTCTTT.

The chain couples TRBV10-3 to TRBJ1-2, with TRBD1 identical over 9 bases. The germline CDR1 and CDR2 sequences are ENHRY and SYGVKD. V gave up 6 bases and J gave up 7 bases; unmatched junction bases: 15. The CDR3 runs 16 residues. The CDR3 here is CAISENTGTGPLGYTF. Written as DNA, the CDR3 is TGTGCCATCAGCGAAAATACCGGGACAGGGCCCCTTGGCTACACCTTC.

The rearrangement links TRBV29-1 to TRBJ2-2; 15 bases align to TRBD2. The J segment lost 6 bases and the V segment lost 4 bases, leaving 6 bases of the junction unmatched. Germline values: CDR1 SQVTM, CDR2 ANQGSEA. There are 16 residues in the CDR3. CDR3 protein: CSVGKGLAGGAGELFF. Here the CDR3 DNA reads TGCAGCGTTGGTAAGGGACTAGCGGGAGGTGCCGGGGAGCTGTTTTTT.

In DNA form, the CDR3 reads TGTGCCAGCAGCTTAGATTGGGGCCACGAGCAGTACTTC. Translated: CASSLDWGHEQYF. This chain uses TRBV7-8 with TRBJ2-7, with a tentative D call TRBD1 (5 bases). The CDR3 has 13 amino acids. V was shortened by 1 base and J by 5 bases, with 9 bases between the two germline ends. Germline V CDR1 and CDR2: SGHVS, FQNEAQ.

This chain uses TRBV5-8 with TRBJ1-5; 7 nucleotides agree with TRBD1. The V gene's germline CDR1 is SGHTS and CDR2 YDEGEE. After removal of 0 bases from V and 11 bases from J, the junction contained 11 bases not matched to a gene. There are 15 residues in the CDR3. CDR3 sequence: CASSLEGALERAQHF. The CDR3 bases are TGTGCCAGCAGCTTGGAGGGGGCCCTTGAGAGGGCCCAGCATTTT.

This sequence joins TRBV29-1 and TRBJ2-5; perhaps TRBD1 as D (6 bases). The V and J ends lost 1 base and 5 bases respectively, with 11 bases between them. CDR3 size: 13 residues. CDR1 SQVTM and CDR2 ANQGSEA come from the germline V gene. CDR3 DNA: TGCAGCGTTGAAGTGGGGCAGGGGGAGACCCAGTACTTC. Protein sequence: CSVEVGQGETQYF.

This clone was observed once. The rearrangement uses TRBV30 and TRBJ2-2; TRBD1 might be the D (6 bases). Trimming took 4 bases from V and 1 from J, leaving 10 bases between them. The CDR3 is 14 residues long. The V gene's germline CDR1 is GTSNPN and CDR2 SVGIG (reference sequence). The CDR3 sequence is CAWKRQVNTGELFF. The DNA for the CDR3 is TGTGCCTGGAAACGACAGGTGAACACCGGGGAGCTGTTTTTT.

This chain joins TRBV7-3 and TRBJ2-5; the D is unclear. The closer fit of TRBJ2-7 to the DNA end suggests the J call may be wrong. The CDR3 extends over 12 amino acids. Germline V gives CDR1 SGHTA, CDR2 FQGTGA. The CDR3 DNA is TGTGCCAGCAGCTTAATATCATACGAGCAGTACTTC. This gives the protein CASSLISYEQYF.

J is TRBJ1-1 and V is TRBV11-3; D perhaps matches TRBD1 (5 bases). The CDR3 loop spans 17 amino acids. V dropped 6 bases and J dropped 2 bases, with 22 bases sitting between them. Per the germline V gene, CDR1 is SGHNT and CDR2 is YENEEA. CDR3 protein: CASSPGSGDGPNTEAFF. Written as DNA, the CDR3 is TGTGCCAGCAGTCCCGGTTCGGGGGATGGGCCAAACACTGAAGCTTTCTTT.

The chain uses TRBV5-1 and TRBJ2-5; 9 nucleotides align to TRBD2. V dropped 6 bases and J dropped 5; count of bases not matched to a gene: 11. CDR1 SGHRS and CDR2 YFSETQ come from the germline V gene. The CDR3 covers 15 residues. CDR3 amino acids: CASMLAGQSRETQYF. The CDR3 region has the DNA TGCGCCAGCATGCTAGCGGGGCAAAGTCGGGAGACCCAGTACTTC.

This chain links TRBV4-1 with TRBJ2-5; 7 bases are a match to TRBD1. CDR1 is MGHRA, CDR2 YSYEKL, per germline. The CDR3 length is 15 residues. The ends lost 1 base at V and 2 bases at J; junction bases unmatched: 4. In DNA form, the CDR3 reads TGCGCCAGCAGCCAAGGACAGGGTTGGCAAGAGACCCAGTACTTC. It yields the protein CASSQGQGWQETQYF.

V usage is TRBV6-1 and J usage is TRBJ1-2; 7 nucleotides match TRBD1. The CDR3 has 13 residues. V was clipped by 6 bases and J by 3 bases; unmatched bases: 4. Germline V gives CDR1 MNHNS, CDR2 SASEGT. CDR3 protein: CASRPQGYYGYTF. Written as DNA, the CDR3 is TGTGCCAGCAGACCACAGGGGTACTATGGCTACACCTTC.

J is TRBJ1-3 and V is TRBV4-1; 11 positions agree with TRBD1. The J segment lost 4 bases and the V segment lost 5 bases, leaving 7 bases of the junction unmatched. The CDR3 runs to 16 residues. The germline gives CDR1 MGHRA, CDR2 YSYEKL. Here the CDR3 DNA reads TGCGCCAGCAGCGCGGGACAGGGGGTACGGGGAAACACCATATATTTT. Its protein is CASSAGQGVRGNTIYF.

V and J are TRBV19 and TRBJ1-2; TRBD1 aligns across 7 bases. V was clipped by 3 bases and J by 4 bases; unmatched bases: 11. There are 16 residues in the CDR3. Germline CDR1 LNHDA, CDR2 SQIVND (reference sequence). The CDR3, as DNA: TGTGCCAGTAGTATCCGACAGGGTATGCGTCCCTATGGCTACACCTTC. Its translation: CASSIRQGMRPYGYTF.

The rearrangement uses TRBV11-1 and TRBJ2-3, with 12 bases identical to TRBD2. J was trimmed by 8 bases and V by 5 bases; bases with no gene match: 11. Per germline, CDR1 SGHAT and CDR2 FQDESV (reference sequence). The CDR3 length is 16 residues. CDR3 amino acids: CASSQLAGGPSSTQYF. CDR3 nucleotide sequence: TGTGCCAGCAGCCAGCTAGCGGGGGGGCCGTCCTCTACGCAGTATTTT.

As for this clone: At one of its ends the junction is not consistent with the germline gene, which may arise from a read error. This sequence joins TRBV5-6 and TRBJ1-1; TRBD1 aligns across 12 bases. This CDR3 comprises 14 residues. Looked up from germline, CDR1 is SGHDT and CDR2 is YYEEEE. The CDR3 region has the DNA TGTGCCAGCAGCCGTTCTGGGACAGGGGGCCAGGTTGACTTT. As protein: CASSRSGTGGQVDF.

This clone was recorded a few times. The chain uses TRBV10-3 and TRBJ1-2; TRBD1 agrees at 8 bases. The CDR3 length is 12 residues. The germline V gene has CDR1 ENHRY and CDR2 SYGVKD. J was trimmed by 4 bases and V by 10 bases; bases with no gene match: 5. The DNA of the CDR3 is TGTGCCAGTAGGCAGGGGGCCTATGGCTACACCTTC. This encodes CASRQGAYGYTF.

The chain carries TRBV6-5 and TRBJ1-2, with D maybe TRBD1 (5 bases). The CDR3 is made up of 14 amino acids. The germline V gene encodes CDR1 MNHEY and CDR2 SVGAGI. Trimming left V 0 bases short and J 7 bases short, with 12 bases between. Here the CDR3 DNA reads TGTGCCAGCAGTTACTCCCCCAGGGAAGGTGGCTACACCTTC. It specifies CASSYSPREGGYTF.

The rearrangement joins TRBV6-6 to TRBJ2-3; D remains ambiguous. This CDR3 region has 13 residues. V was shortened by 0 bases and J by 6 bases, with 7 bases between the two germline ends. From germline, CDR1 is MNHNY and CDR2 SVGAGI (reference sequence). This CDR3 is CASSYSSPDTQYF. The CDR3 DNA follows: TGTGCCAGCAGTTACTCGAGTCCCGATACGCAGTATTTT.

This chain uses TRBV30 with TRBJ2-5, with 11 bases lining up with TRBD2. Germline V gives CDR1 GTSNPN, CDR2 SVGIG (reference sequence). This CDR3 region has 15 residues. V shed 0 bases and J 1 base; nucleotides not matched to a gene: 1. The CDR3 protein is CAWSVLAGGQETQYF. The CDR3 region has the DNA TGTGCCTGGAGTGTCCTAGCGGGAGGCCAAGAGACCCAGTACTTC.

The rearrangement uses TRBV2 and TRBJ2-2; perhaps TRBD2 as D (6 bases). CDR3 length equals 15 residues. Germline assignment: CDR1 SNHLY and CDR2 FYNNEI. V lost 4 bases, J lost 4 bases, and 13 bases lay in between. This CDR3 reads CASSAEGAGTGELFF. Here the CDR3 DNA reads TGTGCCAGCAGTGCGGAGGGAGCGGGCACCGGGGAGCTGTTTTTT.

CDR3 bases: TGTGCCAGCAGCCCACAGGGGATATCTGGGGCCAACGTCCTGACTTTC. Protein: CASSPQGISGANVLTF. V usage is TRBV9 and J usage is TRBJ2-6, with TRBD1 identical over 7 bases. Germline V gene lookup returns CDR1 SGDLS and CDR2 YYNGEE. This CDR3 is built from 16 residues. The junction had 5 bases not matched to a gene; V was cut back by 4 bases and J by 1 base.

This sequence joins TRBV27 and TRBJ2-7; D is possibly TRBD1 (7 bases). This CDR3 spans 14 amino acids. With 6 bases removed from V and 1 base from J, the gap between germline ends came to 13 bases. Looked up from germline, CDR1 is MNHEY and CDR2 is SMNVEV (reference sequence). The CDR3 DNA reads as TGTGCCAGCAGCCGCGGGGACAGTTCCTACGAGCAGTACTTC. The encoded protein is CASSRGDSSYEQYF.

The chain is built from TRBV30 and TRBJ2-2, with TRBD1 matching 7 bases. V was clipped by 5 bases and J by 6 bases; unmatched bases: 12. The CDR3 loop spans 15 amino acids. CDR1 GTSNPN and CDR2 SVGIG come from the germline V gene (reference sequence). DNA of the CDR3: TGTGCCTGGTCGGGTTCATATCAGGGGGCCGGGGAGCTGTTTTTT. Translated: CAWSGSYQGAGELFF.

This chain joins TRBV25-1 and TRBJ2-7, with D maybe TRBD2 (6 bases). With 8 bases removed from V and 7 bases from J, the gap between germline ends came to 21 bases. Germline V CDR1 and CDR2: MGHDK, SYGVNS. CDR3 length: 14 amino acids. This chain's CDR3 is CASGGTPATGEQYF. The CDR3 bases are TGTGCCAGCGGCGGGACCCCGGCAACGGGGGAGCAGTACTTC.

The DNA of the CDR3 is TGTGCCAGCAGGTTTAGCGGGAGGAATGAGCAGTTCTTC. The encoded protein is CASRFSGRNEQFF. This chain links TRBV11-2 with TRBJ2-1, with 10 bases aligning to TRBD2. This CDR3 contains 13 residues. From germline, CDR1 is SGHAT and CDR2 FQNNGV. V lost 6 bases, J lost 7 bases, and 3 bases stayed unmatched.

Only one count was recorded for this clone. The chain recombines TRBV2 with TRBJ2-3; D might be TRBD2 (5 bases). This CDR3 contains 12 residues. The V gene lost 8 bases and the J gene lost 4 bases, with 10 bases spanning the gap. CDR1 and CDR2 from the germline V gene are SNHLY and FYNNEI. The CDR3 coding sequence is TGTGCCAGCCGCGGGCCCCCAGATACGCAGTATTTT. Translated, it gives CASRGPPDTQYF.

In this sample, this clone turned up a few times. CDR3 nucleotide sequence: TGTGCCAGCAGCTTCTTCAGGACAGGGTGGTTAGAGACCCAGTACTTC. Amino acids: CASSFFRTGWLETQYF. V and J are TRBV7-2 and TRBJ2-5; 8 bases line up with TRBD1. CDR3 length: 16 residues. The ends lost 3 bases at V and 4 bases at J; junction bases unmatched: 10. From germline, CDR1 is SGHTA and CDR2 FQGNSA.

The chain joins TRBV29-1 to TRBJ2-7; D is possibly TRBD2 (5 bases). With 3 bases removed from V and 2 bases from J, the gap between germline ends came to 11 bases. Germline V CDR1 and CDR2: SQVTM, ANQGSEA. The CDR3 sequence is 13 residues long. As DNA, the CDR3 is TGCAGCGTTGAGGCCGGGGAGACCTACGAGCAGTACTTC. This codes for CSVEAGETYEQYF.

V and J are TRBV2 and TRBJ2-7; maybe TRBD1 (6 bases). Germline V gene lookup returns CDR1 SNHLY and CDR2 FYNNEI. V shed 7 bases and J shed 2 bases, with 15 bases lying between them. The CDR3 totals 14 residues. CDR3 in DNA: TGTGCCAGCACTAAAGGACAGACACCCTACGAGCAGTACTTC. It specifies CASTKGQTPYEQYF.